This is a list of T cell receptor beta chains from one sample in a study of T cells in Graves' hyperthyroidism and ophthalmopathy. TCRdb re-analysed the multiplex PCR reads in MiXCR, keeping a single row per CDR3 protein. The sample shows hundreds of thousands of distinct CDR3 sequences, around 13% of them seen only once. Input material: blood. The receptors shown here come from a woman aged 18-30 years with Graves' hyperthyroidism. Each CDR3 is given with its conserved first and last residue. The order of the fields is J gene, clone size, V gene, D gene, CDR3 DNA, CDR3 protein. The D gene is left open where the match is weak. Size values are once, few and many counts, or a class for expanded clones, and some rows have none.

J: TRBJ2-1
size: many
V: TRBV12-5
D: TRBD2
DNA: TGTGCTAGCCTTAACCCGGGACTAGCGGGAAATGAGCAGTTCTTC
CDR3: CASLNPGLAGNEQFF

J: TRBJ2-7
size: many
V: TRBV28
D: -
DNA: TGTGCCAGCAAGTACGAACCGCGGGGAGAGCAGTACTTC
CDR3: CASKYEPRGEQYF

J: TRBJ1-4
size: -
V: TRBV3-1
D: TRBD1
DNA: TGTGCCAGCAGCACCGGGACAGGGAGGTTCCCAACTAATGAAAAACTGTTTTTT
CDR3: CASSTGTGRFPTNEKLFF

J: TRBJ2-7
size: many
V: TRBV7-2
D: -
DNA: TGTGCCAGCAGCTACCCGGGACACAGCTACGAGCAGTACTTC
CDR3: CASSYPGHSYEQYF

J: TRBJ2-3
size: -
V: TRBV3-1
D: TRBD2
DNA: TGTGCCAGCAGCGCACTTAGCGGGATCGGAAATACGCAGTATTTT
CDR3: CASSALSGIGNTQYF

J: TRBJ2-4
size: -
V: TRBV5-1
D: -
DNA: TGCGCCAGCAGGGAGGGACAACCCAAAAACATTCAGTACTTC
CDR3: CASREGQPKNIQYF

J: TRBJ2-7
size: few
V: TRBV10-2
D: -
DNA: TGCGCCAGCAGTGAGATGGTTGCGGTTGAGCAGTACTTC
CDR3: CASSEMVAVEQYF

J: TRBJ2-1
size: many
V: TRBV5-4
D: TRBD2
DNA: TGTGCCAGCATCAAGAGTGCGGGAGGGACTACCTACAATGAGCAGTTCTTC
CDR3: CASIKSAGGTTYNEQFF

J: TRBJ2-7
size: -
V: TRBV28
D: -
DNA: TGTGCCAGCAGTTTTTGGGGGCGCAGATCCTACGAGCAGTACTTC
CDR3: CASSFWGRRSYEQYF

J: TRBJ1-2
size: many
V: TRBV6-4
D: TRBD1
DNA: TGTGCCAGCAGCCGGACAGGGACAGACTATGGCTACACCTTC
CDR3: CASSRTGTDYGYTF

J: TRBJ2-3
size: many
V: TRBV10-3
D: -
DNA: TGTGCCATCAGCTCCTCCAGCAGGGGGGCCACAGATACGCAGTATTTT
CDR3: CAISSSSRGATDTQYF

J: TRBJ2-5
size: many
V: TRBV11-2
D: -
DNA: TGTGCCAGCAGCCGATCGACAGTCCAAGAGACCCAGTACTTC
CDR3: CASSRSTVQETQYF

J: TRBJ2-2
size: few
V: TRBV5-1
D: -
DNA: TGCGCCAGCAGCTCCGCGACAGGGAACACCGGGGAGCTGTTTTTT
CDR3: CASSSATGNTGELFF

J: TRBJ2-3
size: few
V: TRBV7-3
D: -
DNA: TGTGCCAGCAGCTTAACGAGTGGGAGAGAGCAGTATTTT
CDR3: CASSLTSGREQYF

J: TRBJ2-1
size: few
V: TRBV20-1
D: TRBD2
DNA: TGCAGTGCCGTTACTCTAGCGGGAGGGCCGGGTGAAAATGAGCAGTTCTTC
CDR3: CSAVTLAGGPGENEQFF

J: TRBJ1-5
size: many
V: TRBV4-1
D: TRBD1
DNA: TGCGCCAGCAGCCAGGGACAGCCGTTTGGACAGCCCCAGCATTTT
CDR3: CASSQGQPFGQPQHF

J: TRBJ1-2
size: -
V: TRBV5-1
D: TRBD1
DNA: TGCGCCAGCAAGAGGGCAGGGGGAATTAACTATGGCTACACCTTC
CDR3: CASKRAGGINYGYTF

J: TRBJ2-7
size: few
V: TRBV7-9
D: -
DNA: TGTGCCAGCAACCTACGGGGCAGGTCCTACGAGCAGTACTTC
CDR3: CASNLRGRSYEQYF

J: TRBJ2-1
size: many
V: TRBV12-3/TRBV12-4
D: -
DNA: TGTGCCAGCAGCCCAGGGAACAATGAGCAGTTCTTC
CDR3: CASSPGNNEQFF

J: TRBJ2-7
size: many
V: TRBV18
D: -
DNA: TGTGCCAGCTCACCCCTCGCCTCCTACGAGCAGTACTTC
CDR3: CASSPLASYEQYF

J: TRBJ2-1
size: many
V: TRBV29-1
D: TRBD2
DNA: TGCAGCGTCCGAGCGGGAGTCGGTTCCTACAATGAGCAGTTCTTC
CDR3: CSVRAGVGSYNEQFF

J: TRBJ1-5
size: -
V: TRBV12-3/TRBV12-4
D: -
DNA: TGTGCCAGCAGTCGAATCGCTTATTCTGGGTTCCAGCCCCAGCATTTT
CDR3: CASSRIAYSGFQPQHF

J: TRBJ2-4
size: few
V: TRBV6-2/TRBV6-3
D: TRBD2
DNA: TGTGCCAGCAGTGGAGGAGCGGGACTTTATAACATTCAGTACTTC
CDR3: CASSGGAGLYNIQYF

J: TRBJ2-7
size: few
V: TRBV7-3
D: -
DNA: TGTGCCAGCAGCTTGGGACCGGGGTGGTCCTACGAGCAGTACTTC
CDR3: CASSLGPGWSYEQYF

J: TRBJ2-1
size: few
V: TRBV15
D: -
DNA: TGTGCCACCAGCAGGGGGGGGCCCTACAATGAGCAGTTCTTC
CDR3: CATSRGGPYNEQFF

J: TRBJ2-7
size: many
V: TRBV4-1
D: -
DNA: TGCGCCAGCAGCCAAGGGTCGGGACTCCCCTACGAGCAGTACTTC
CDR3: CASSQGSGLPYEQYF

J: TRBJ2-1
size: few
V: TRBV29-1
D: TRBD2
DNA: TGCAGCTCGCTGAGCGGGGCCTTCTCCTACAATGAGCAGTTCTTC
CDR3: CSSLSGAFSYNEQFF

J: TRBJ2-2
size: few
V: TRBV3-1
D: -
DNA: TGTGCCAGCAGCCGTGGGGATAACACCGGGGAGCTGTTTTTT
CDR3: CASSRGDNTGELFF

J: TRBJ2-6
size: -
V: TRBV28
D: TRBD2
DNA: TGTGCCAGCAGCGACCCGGGACTAGCGGGAGTTCTTGGGGCCAACGTCCTGACTTTC
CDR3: CASSDPGLAGVLGANVLTF

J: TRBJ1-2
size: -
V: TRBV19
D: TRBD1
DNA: TGTGCCAGTAGGAGGACAGGTGAAACCTATGGCTACACCTTC
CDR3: CASRRTGETYGYTF

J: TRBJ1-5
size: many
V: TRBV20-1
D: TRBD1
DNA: TGCAGTGCTAGTCTGGGACAGGGCCATCAGCCCCAGCATTTT
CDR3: CSASLGQGHQPQHF

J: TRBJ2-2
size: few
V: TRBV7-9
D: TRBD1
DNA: TGTGCCAGCCACAACCCCGGGACAGGGAACACCGGGGAGCTGTTTTTT
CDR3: CASHNPGTGNTGELFF

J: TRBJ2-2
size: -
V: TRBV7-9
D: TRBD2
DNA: TGTGCCAGCAGCAGGCGGGAGATAGGGTCCGGGGAGCTGTTTTTT
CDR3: CASSRREIGSGELFF

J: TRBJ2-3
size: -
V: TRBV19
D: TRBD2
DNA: TGTGCCAGTAGTAAGGGACTAGCGGGAGGGCCGGCCTCCACAGATACGCAGTATTTT
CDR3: CASSKGLAGGPASTDTQYF

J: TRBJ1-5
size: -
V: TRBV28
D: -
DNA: TGTGCCAGCAGTTTAAGTTTGAATAGCAATCAGCCCCAGCATTTT
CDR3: CASSLSLNSNQPQHF

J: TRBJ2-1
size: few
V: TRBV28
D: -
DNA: TGTGCCAGCAGTTTATCGTGGGAGCACAATGAGCAGTTCTTC
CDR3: CASSLSWEHNEQFF

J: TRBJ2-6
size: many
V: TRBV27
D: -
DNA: TGTGCCAGCAGCTCCTCCGGAGCTGGGGCCAACGTCCTGACTTTC
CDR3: CASSSSGAGANVLTF

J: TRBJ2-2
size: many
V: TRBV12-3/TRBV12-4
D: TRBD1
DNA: TGTGCCAGCAGCCTGGACAGGATCTACGCGAGCACCGGGGAGCTGTTTTTT
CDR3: CASSLDRIYASTGELFF

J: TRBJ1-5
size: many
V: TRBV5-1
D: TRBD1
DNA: TGCGCCAGCAGCGAAGGGACAGGCGATAATCAGCCCCAGCATTTT
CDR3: CASSEGTGDNQPQHF